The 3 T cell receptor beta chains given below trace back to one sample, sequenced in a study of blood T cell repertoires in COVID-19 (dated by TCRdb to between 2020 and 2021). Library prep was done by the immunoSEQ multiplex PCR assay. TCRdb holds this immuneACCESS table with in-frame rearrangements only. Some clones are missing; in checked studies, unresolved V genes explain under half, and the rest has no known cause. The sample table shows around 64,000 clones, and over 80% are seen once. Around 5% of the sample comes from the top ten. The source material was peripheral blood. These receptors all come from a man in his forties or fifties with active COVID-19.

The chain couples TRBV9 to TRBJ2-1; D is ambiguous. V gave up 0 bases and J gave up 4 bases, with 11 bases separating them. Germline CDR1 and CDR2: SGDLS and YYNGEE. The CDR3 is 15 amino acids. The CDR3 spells CASSVAAVPYNEQFF. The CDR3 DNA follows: TGTGCCAGCAGCGTAGCCGCAGTGCCTTACAATGAGCAGTTCTTC.

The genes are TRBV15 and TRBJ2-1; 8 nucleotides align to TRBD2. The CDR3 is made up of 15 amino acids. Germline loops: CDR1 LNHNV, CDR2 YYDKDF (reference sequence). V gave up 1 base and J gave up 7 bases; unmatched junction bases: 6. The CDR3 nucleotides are TGTGCCACCAGCAGAGGGCGGGAGGCCGGGAATGAGCAGTTCTTC. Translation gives CATSRGREAGNEQFF.

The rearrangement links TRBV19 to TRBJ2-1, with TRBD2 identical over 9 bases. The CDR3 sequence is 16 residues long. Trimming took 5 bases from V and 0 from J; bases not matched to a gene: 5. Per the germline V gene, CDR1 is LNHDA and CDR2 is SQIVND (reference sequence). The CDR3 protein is CASSPGSGSSYNEQFF. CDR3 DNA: TGTGCCAGTAGTCCGGGTAGCGGGAGCTCCTACAATGAGCAGTTCTTC.